These T cell receptor beta chains were read from a single sample in a study of blood T cell repertoires in COVID-19. Clones were sequenced by immunoSEQ multiplex PCR, and TCRdb holds only the in-frame ones, with some missing. The data show under 250,000 clones, with around nine tenths seen just once and 2.5% to 4% held by the top ten. Material for sequencing was PBMCs or T cells enriched from blood (not recorded which). These receptor sequences come from a woman aged 40-49 years who had been exposed to COVID-19. Both conserved end residues are part of each CDR3.

CDR3: CASSLGTGVSYGYTF
J: TRBJ1-2
V: TRBV5-1

CDR3: CASSSPQGVLEQYF
J: TRBJ2-7
V: TRBV28

CDR3: CASSPVGGGAIDEQFF
J: TRBJ2-1
V: TRBV9

CDR3: CASSSISTGTANTEAFF
J: TRBJ1-1
V: TRBV19

CDR3: CASSVDPQNSPLHF
J: TRBJ1-6
V: TRBV9

CDR3: CSGTSTDTQYF
J: TRBJ2-3
V: TRBV29-1

CDR3: CASSGLARTNEQFF
J: TRBJ2-1
V: TRBV6-5

CDR3: CASSLIPGENTEAFF
J: TRBJ1-1
V: TRBV5-1

CDR3: CSAGSYNEQFF
J: TRBJ2-1
V: TRBV20-1

CDR3: CASADRGGAFF
J: TRBJ1-1
V: TRBV27

CDR3: CASSLGTGQNSPLHF
J: TRBJ1-6
V: TRBV11-2

CDR3: CASSLRDREYTDTQYF
J: TRBJ2-3
V: TRBV5-5